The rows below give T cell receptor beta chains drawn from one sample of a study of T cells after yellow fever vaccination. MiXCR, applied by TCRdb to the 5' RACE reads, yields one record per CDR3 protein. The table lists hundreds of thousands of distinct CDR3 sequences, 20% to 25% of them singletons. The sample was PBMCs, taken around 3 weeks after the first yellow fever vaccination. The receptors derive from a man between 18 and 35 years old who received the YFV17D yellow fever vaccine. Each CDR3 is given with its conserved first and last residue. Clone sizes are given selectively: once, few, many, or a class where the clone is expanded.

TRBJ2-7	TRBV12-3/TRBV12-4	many	CASSPQGTGAYEQYF
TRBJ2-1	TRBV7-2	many	CASSFPRGAVNEQFF
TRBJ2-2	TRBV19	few	CASSRTSVRELFF
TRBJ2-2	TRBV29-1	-	CSVEDGGANTGELFF
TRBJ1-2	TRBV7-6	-	CASSLIKGYGYTF
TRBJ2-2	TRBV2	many	CASSGLASNTGELFF
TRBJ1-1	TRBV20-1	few	CSARPRNTEAFF
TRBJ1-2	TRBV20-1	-	CSATKTQGQGGGGYTF
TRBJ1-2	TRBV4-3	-	CASSQDRFGSLYGYTF
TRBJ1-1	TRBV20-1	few	CSARDPGRTNTEAFF
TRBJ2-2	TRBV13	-	CASSFPSGENTGELFF
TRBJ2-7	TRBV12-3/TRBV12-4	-	CASSASRQGRYEQYF
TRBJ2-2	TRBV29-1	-	CSASWTSGGGNTGELFF
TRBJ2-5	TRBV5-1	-	CASSPPPGGQTYQETQYF
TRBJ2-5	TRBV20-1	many	CSAPRLTGQETQYF
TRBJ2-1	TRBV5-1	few	CASTVLAGTNNEQFF
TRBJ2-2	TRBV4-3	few	CASSHVGRLGELFF
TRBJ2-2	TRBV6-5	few	CASSYSVGDVLGYTGELFF
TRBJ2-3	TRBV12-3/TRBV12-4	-	CASHAGSTDTQYF
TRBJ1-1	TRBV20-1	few	CSARAPNRGNTEAFF
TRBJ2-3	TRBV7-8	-	CASSETSGDTDTQYF
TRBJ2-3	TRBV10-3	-	CAISESRLTDTQYF
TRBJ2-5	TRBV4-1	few	CASSQWTGPETQYF
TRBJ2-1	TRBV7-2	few	CASSLWYNEQFF
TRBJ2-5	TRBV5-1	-	CASSFTDPVETQYF
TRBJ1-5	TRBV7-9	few	CASSGGQGSQPQHF
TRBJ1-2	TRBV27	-	CASTSRDRTSGYTF
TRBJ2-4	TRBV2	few	CASIEGAAKNIQYF
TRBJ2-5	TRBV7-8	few	CAGGRALETQYF
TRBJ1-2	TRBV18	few	CASSPPSRGYTF
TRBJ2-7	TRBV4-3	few	CASSQEGYRSEQYF
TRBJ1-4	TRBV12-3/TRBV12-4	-	CASSLGPGTNEKLFF
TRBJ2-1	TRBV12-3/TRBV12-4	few	CASSLTGLPPYNEQFF
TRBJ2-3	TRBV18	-	CASSPRVVTDTQYF